This is a list of T cell receptor beta chains from one sample in a study of follicular helper T cells after annual influenza vaccination. Sequencing was performed with immunoSEQ multiplex PCR; in TCRdb, only in-frame clones are kept and a portion is missing. The profile shows some 30,000 clones, roughly 80% of them singletons. Sequenced material: CXCR5+ CD38- circulating T follicular helper cells from blood, taken on the day of influenza vaccination. All receptors derive from an adult who received the influenza vaccine. CDR3s include the opening cysteine and the closing phenylalanine or tryptophan. A D gene is named only where the DNA matches it firmly. A row's size may be missing; if present it is once, few, many or a size class.

TRBJ2-7	.	TRBV7-2	.	TGTGCCAGCAGCTTCGGACTCCCCGGAGGCGAGCAGTACTTC	CASSFGLPGGEQYF
TRBJ1-1	.	TRBV11-2	.	TGTGCCAGCAGCTTAGATCGAACAGGAAGGGCTGAAGCTTTCTTT	CASSLDRTGRAEAFF
TRBJ2-7	.	TRBV18	TRBD2	TGTGCCAGCTCACCTGCAAGGGCTAGCGGGCGTACCTACGAGCAGTACTTC	CASSPARASGRTYEQYF
TRBJ1-2	.	TRBV18	.	TGTGCCAGCTCACCACCCCCAAGAGATGGCTACACCTTC	CASSPPPRDGYTF
TRBJ1-2	.	TRBV19	TRBD1	TGTGCCAGTAGAGGACAGGGGGATGGCTACACCTTC	CASRGQGDGYTF
TRBJ1-2	.	TRBV5-1	TRBD1	TGCGCCAGCAGCGGAGGGACAGCTAACTATGGCTACACCTTC	CASSGGTANYGYTF
TRBJ2-2	once	TRBV12-2	.	TGTGCAAGTCGCTTAGCGCTAATAGCGGGAAGCACCGGGGAGCTGTTTTTT	CASRLALIAGSTGELFF
TRBJ2-3	.	TRBV18	.	TGTGCCAGCTCACCCTTTAGCGGTGGGGGAGATACGCAGTATTTT	CASSPFSGGGDTQYF
TRBJ2-7	few	TRBV10-3	TRBD2	TGTGCATCCGCGGGTAGCGGGAGCTACGAGCAGTACTTC	CASAGSGSYEQYF
TRBJ1-3	.	TRBV6-5	.	TGTGCCAGCAGGACTCCTCAGGGAAACACCATATATTTT	CASRTPQGNTIYF
TRBJ1-1	.	TRBV6-5	TRBD1	TGTGCCAGCAGACGACAGGGGAACACTGAAGCTTTCTTT	CASRRQGNTEAFF
TRBJ2-5	.	TRBV14	.	TGTGCCAGCAGCCAAGGTCCCGTGGGGGGAAGGGGCCAAGAGACCCAGTACTTC	CASSQGPVGGRGQETQYF
TRBJ1-2	.	TRBV5-1	TRBD1	TGCGCCAGCAGCCCAAAAGGGCAGGGGGCAGAAGGCTACACCTTC	CASSPKGQGAEGYTF
TRBJ2-7	.	TRBV29-1	TRBD1	TGCAGCGTTGAGGGGACAGGAAACTACGAGCAGTACTTC	CSVEGTGNYEQYF
TRBJ2-7	.	TRBV4-2	TRBD2	TGTGCCAGCAGCCAACTAATAGCGGGAGATAGCGAGCAGTACTTC	CASSQLIAGDSEQYF
TRBJ2-2	.	TRBV5-1	TRBD2	TGCGCCAGCAGCTTGACCCCAGCGGGAGGCACCGGGGAGCTGTTTTTT	CASSLTPAGGTGELFF
TRBJ2-7	.	TRBV7-8	TRBD1	TGTGCCAGCAGCGCCGCGACCGGGACAGGGGTTGTGCAGTACTTC	CASSAATGTGVVQYF
TRBJ1-2	.	TRBV30	TRBD1	TGTGCCTGGAACAGGGGAAACTATGGCTACACCTTC	CAWNRGNYGYTF
TRBJ2-4	.	TRBV6-5	TRBD2	TGTGCCAGCAGTTACTCGGTAGCGGGATCCAAAAACATTCAGTACTTC	CASSYSVAGSKNIQYF
TRBJ2-3	.	TRBV5-1	.	TGCGCCAGCCAAATCGACAGTCGCACAGATACGCAGTATTTT	CASQIDSRTDTQYF
TRBJ1-5	.	TRBV28	.	TGTGCCAGCAGTCACAGACGAGGCAATCAGCCCCAGCATTTT	CASSHRRGNQPQHF
TRBJ2-1	.	TRBV5-1	.	TGCGCCAGCAGCTTGGCTCTGGGGAGCTCCTACAATGAGCAGTTCTTC	CASSLALGSSYNEQFF
TRBJ2-5	.	TRBV29-1	.	TGCAGCGTCCTTAGAGTCGAGACCCAGTACTTC	CSVLRVETQYF
TRBJ2-7	few	TRBV30	TRBD1	TGTGCCTGGAGGAAGAACGGCGGACAGGGCGTCTACGAGCAGTACTTC	CAWRKNGGQGVYEQYF
TRBJ2-4	medium-sized	TRBV19	.	TGTGCCAGTAGTAACCCAGGGGGAGGCATTCAGTACTTC	CASSNPGGGIQYF
TRBJ2-3	.	TRBV6-5	.	TGTGCCAGCAGTAAAGCGGGCGCAGGTACGCAGTATTTT	CASSKAGAGTQYF
TRBJ2-1	.	TRBV19	.	TGTGCCAGTAGTATACAGGGTGGCCGTAGGAATGAGCAGTTCTTC	CASSIQGGRRNEQFF
TRBJ2-3	.	TRBV7-2	.	TGTGCCAGCAGCTTACTACTGAACTCGGATACGCAGTATTTT	CASSLLLNSDTQYF
TRBJ2-5	.	TRBV7-2	.	TGTGCCAGCCCGCGGGGGCCCGGAGAGACCCAGTACTTC	CASPRGPGETQYF
TRBJ1-1	.	TRBV10-3	TRBD1	TGTGCCATCAGTGCTCGGGACAGTGGAACTGAAGCTTTCTTT	CAISARDSGTEAFF
TRBJ2-7	once	TRBV5-1	TRBD2	TGCGCCAGCAGCTTGGGGACTAGCGGGAGGGCCGGGTACGAGCAGTACTTC	CASSLGTSGRAGYEQYF
TRBJ2-2	few	TRBV5-4	.	TGTGCCAGCAGCTTGGCCGGGGGACGGGGGGAGCTGTTTTTT	CASSLAGGRGELFF
TRBJ1-6	.	TRBV6-5	.	TGTGCCAGCAGTTTTGTACAGGGAAATTCACCCCTCCACTTT	CASSFVQGNSPLHF
TRBJ2-2	once	TRBV11-3	TRBD1	TGTGCCAGCGCCCCGGGACAGACTCGCACCGGGGAGCTGTTTTTT	CASAPGQTRTGELFF
TRBJ1-4	.	TRBV18	TRBD1	TGTGCCAGCTCACCGACAGGGCGAACTAATGAAAAACTGTTTTTT	CASSPTGRTNEKLFF
TRBJ2-5	once	TRBV5-1	TRBD2	TGCGCCAGCAGCTCTAGCGGGAGTGAAGAGACCCAGTACTTC	CASSSSGSEETQYF
TRBJ2-1	once	TRBV6-6	TRBD1	TGTGCCAGCACTTCAGGGGGCATCAACAATGAGCAGTTCTTC	CASTSGGINNEQFF
TRBJ1-2	.	TRBV29-1	TRBD1	TGCAGCGCCGGACAGGACTCCTATGGCTACACCTTC	CSAGQDSYGYTF
TRBJ1-2	.	TRBV2	.	TGTGCCAGCAGGACTTCTAACTATGGCTACACCTTC	CASRTSNYGYTF
TRBJ2-7	.	TRBV6-1	.	TGTGCCAGCCGGCAGGGGCCTAACTACGAGCAGTACTTC	CASRQGPNYEQYF
TRBJ2-1	.	TRBV11-3	TRBD2	TGTGCCAGCAGCTTTTACGGCGGGGGGGCCTACAATGAGCAGTTCTTC	CASSFYGGGAYNEQFF
TRBJ2-7	.	TRBV15	.	TGTGCCACCAGCAGAGATGTCAGCGCGGCCTACGAGCAGTACTTC	CATSRDVSAAYEQYF